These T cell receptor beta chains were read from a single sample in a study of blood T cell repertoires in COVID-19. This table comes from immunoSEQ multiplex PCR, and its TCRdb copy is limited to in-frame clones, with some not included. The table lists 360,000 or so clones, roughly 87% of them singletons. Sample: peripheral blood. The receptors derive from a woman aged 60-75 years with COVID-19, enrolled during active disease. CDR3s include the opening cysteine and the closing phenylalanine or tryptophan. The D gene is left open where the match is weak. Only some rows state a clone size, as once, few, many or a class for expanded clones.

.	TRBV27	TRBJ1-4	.	TGTGCCAGCCTATTGATATTAATTGACTGTGAAAAACTGTTTTTT	CASLLILIDCEKLFF
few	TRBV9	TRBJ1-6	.	TGTGCCAGCAGCGTAGGTGCAGGATCACCCCTCCACTTT	CASSVGAGSPLHF
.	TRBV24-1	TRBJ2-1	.	TGTGCCACCAGTGATCCTTCGGGCGGGGACTACAATGAGCAGTTCTTC	CATSDPSGGDYNEQFF
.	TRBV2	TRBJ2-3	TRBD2	TGTGCCAGCAGTGAATCGGGGACTAGGGGGAATACGCAGTATTTT	CASSESGTRGNTQYF
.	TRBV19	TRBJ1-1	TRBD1	TGTGCCAGTCGCGGACAGGGGCGCACTGAAGCTTTCTTT	CASRGQGRTEAFF
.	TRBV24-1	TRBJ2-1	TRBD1	TGTGCCACCAGTGATGCCGGGACAGAGGGCTCCTACAATGAGCAGTTCTTC	CATSDAGTEGSYNEQFF
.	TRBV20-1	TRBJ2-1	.	TGCAGTGCTAGTCACCCTCAACTAGTTTATGAGCAGTTCTTC	CSASHPQLVYEQFF
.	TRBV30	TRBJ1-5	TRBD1	TGTGCCATCGGGACAGCAATTAATCAGCCCCAGCATTTT	CAIGTAINQPQHF
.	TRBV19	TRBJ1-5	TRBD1	TGTGCCAGTAGTATGGGGACAGAGAACCGCAATCAGCCCCAGCATTTT	CASSMGTENRNQPQHF
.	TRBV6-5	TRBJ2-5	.	TGTGCCAGCAGTTACTCAAGGGGCGTGCAAGAGACCCAGTACTTC	CASSYSRGVQETQYF